The clone carrying this T cell receptor (beta chain) is identified as medium-sized from frequency. The iRepertoire multiplex PCR system with TCR subtype-specific primers built both bulk and single-cell libraries. Each sample contributed roughly 90-500 ng of RNA for bulk libraries. TCRdb reprocessed the multiplex PCR reads, keeping one entry per CDR3 protein, no DNA. The listing records 20,000 to 25,000 distinct CDR3 sequences. Germline loops: CDR1 SGHVS, CDR2 FNYEAQ. This CDR3 contains 15 residues. The data stem from a study of T cells in severe cutaneous drug reactions. Study background: Recruitment ran 2011 to 2018 in Taiwan, Thailand and a European registry. Patients in acute or recovery stage gave blister fluids/cells and PBMC.

The patients sequenced had a carbamazepine-induced Stevens-Johnson syndrome or toxic epidermal necrolysis reaction. This clonotype was obtained from a human donor with toxic epidermal necrolysis, a severe cutaneous drug reaction. The chain couples TRBV7-6 to TRBJ2-1; there is no DNA to check the TCRdb D call of TRBD2. The sequencing sample was made of PBMCs. CDR3 sequence reads: CASSIGLAGASEQFF.